These T cell receptor beta chains were read from a single sample in a study of glioma-infiltrating T cells. TCRdb fed the multiplex PCR reads into MiXCR, producing one record per CDR3 protein. The sample includes roughly 200,000 distinct CDR3 sequences, around 45% seen only once; the top ten take roughly 5.4%. Sequencing used glioma tissue, nonneoplastic brain tissue, or PBMCs (not recorded which). The receptors derive from a human donor with low-grade glioma or glioblastoma, undergoing nonglioma brain surgery, or in good health (not recorded which). Each CDR3 is given with its conserved first and last residue. D genes are given only for firm matches. Some rows mark clone size as missing; the rest say once, few, many or name a class of expanded clone.

-,TRBV19,-,CASSIGGTGRWMETQYF
-,TRBV19,-,CASSTGWETQYF
many,TRBV6-1,-,CASSKNNEQFF
-,TRBV24-1,-,CATGGSHGETQYF
-,TRBV28,TRBD2,CASSLNGLAAQPYNEQFF
many,TRBV27,-,CASSSNPSGGGEQFF
many,TRBV7-9,TRBD2,CASSLGLADLNEQFF
-,TRBV29-1,-,CSVEWGSHNEKFF
-,TRBV19,-,CASTRGQPGEKLFF
many,TRBV19,-,CASSMPDISPLHF
-,TRBV27,-,CASSRTLSNHPQHF
many,TRBV20-1,-,CSAPRGVTNEKLFF
-,TRBV3-1,-,CASSQDVTQGRNEQYF
-,TRBV14,-,CASSQRRLAPEQETQYF
many,TRBV27,TRBD2,CASSTETSGTPENEQFF
few,TRBV4-1,-,CASSQDWGDSQETQYF
-,TRBV4-1,-,CASSQDSIQGTQYF
many,TRBV28,TRBD2,CASSRSSGTYEQYF
-,TRBV18,-,CASPPSGEGNTEAFF
many,TRBV6-6,-,CASSYQPRGSGTQYF
-,TRBV20-1,TRBD2,CSAPGLAALTYEQYF
-,TRBV28,TRBD2,CASSNRLAPGTDTQYF
few,TRBV5-1,TRBD1,CASTVGTDSTDTQYF
-,TRBV7-9,-,CASSLEQILTDTQYF
-,TRBV19,-,CASSITGTVPYEQYF
few,TRBV19,-,CASSLQGGGSRGEQFF
-,TRBV6-1,TRBD1,CASRDRANYGYTF
-,TRBV20-1,-,CSAAGRNKTTQYF
many,TRBV12-3/TRBV12-4,-,CASSWTAGATDTQYF
few,TRBV7-9,TRBD2,CASSFGGRTYEQYF
many,TRBV28,-,CASSLLHHEKLFF
-,TRBV6-5,-,CASSSVHHSYGYTF
-,TRBV4-1,-,CASSQTGTGNHQPQHF
few,TRBV29-1,-,CSVGETSYEQYF
-,TRBV6-1,TRBD2,CASSSPGLAGLEQYF
many,TRBV10-3,TRBD2,CAISERLADTDTQYF
-,TRBV7-2,TRBD2,CASSSTSGRPDTQYF
few,TRBV15,TRBD2,CATSRIELAGAGRQLETQYF
-,TRBV7-9,-,CASSRPVAREQFF
few,TRBV12-3/TRBV12-4,TRBD1,CASSLVQGARDEQFF
many,TRBV20-1,-,CSARGGDYGYTF
-,TRBV28,TRBD2,CASSSPLAGGLLSYYNEQFF
-,TRBV18,TRBD1,CASSGGTGGTYEQYF
once,TRBV20-1,-,CSANKVKTEAFF
many,TRBV28,-,CASRLGNTEAFF
-,TRBV12-5,-,CASGTQSNSPLHF
-,TRBV6-1,-,CASIPSSARAKNIQYF
-,TRBV7-2,-,CASSLLLETKYF
-,TRBV2,TRBD1,CASSARQGAGQPQHF
few,TRBV3-1,-,CASSPRGGGAIYEQYF
many,TRBV28,-,CASSSLGDTQYF